A single sample is the source of the 27 T cell receptor beta chains below, sequenced in a study of immune evolution from preneoplasia to lung adenocarcinoma (dated by TCRdb to 2020 to 2022). Library construction relied on the immunoSEQ multiplex PCR assay. This immuneACCESS table, as held by TCRdb, lists in-frame sequences with V and J called but not all clones. Of the missing ones, under half trace to an unresolved V gene in checked studies; the others have no known cause. The sample records 39,000 or so clones, 70% to 85% of which are singletons. The ten largest clones capture less than 6% of the sample. The specimen was FFPE invasive lung adenocarcinoma tissue. The cell subset or site label of this sample denotes: frankly invasive lung adenocarcinoma (ADC). Receptor source: a person in their sixties with lung adenocarcinoma.

This CDR3 is CASSRRSNQPQHF. The CDR3 nucleotides are TGTGCCAGCAGCAGACGGTCCAATCAGCCCCAGCATTTT. The V and J genes are TRBV7-9 and TRBJ1-5; no reliable D call. This CDR3 spans 13 amino acids. Germline V gene sequence: CDR1 SEHNR, CDR2 FQNEAQ (reference sequence). V was pared by 5 bases and J by 3 bases, with 8 bases between.

This clone was recorded once. The V and J genes are TRBV19 and TRBJ1-1; D not certain. Trimming removed 5 bases from V and 1 base from J, with 8 bases in between. Germline V lookup: CDR1 LNHDA, CDR2 SQIVND (reference sequence). CDR3 length: 13 amino acids. The CDR3 region is CASSYSKNTEAFF. The CDR3 coding sequence is TGTGCCAGTAGTTACAGCAAGAACACTGAAGCTTTCTTT.

The DNA of the CDR3 is TGCGCCAGCAGCCAGGGGACAGGGGGCAATGAGCAGTTCTTC. This sequence encodes CASSQGTGGNEQFF. The chain recombines TRBV5-1 with TRBJ2-1; 11 bases line up with TRBD1. Germline assignment: CDR1 SGHRS and CDR2 YFSETQ. V gave up 4 bases and J gave up 6 bases; unmatched junction bases: 3. This CDR3 is 14 amino acids long.

In its sample, this clone was seen once. The J gene is TRBJ2-5, the V gene TRBV5-1; D ambiguous. The CDR3 totals 14 residues. In germline, CDR1 is SGHRS, CDR2 YFSETQ. With 5 bases removed from V and 2 bases from J, the gap between germline ends came to 13 bases. CDR3 region: CASRRRVEQETQYF. Here the CDR3 DNA reads TGCGCCAGCAGAAGGCGCGTGGAGCAAGAGACCCAGTACTTC. Based on the CDR3 plus reference TRBV5-1 and TRBJ2-5, the full variable domain is KAGVTQTPRYLIKTRGQQVTLSCSPISGHRSVSWYQQTPGQGLQFLFEYFSETQRNKGNFPGRFSGRQFSNSRSEMNVSTLELGDSALYLCASRRRVEQETQYFGPGTRLLVL.

The genes are TRBV11-2 and TRBJ1-1; TRBD1 agrees at 7 bases. CDR1 SGHAT and CDR2 FQNNGV come from the germline V gene. The trim removed 4 bases at V and 7 bases at J, leaving 6 bases unmatched. This CDR3 is 13 amino acids long. The CDR3 is CASSSSQGFEAFF. CDR3 coding DNA: TGTGCCAGCAGCTCCTCACAGGGGTTTGAAGCTTTCTTT.

This clone was detected only once. The V gene is TRBV28, the J gene TRBJ1-2, with no clear D. The CDR3 runs to 15 residues. Trimming stripped 5 bases from V and 5 bases from J, with 18 bases between. Germline lookup yields CDR1 MDHEN and CDR2 SYDVKM. The CDR3 loop reads CASSLQRPSNYGYTF. CDR3 nucleotides: TGTGCCAGCAGTCTACAAAGACCGTCGAATTATGGCTACACCTTC.

The V and J genes are TRBV30 and TRBJ2-7; D unclear. Trimming shortened V by 3 bases and J by 5 bases, and 14 bases separated the two germline ends. This CDR3 contains 13 residues. Germline CDR1 reads GTSNPN; CDR2 reads SVGIG (reference sequence). The CDR3 nucleotides read TGTGCCTGGAGCTCCTCCGGCAGCCACGAGCAGTACTTC. The encoded protein is CAWSSSGSHEQYF.

The chain uses TRBV7-2 and TRBJ2-2; 9 bases align to TRBD2. The CDR3 runs 16 residues. Germline CDR1 and CDR2: SGHTA and FQGNSA. V was clipped by 7 bases and J by 8 bases; unmatched bases: 14. CDR3 sequence reads: CASTGPAGGPRGELFF. The CDR3, as DNA: TGTGCCAGCACCGGACCAGCGGGAGGACCGAGAGGGGAGCTGTTTTTT.

This chain connects TRBV6-5 to TRBJ1-2, with D perhaps TRBD1 (6 bases). This CDR3 spans 13 amino acids. The germline CDR1 and CDR2 sequences are MNHEY and SVGAGI. The V gene lost 6 bases and the J gene lost 2 bases, with 10 bases spanning the gap. CDR3 protein: CASSRTGNYGYTF. As DNA, the CDR3 is TGTGCCAGCAGCCGAACAGGGAACTATGGCTACACCTTC.

This clone is judged medium-sized. The chain recombines TRBV15 with TRBJ2-1; tentatively, D is TRBD2 (6 bases). Trimming shortened V by 1 base and J by 8 bases, and 21 bases separated the two germline ends. Germline CDR1 and CDR2: LNHNV and YYDKDF (reference sequence). The CDR3 runs to 17 residues. CDR3 in amino acids: CATSRVASVGVLYEQFF. The DNA of the CDR3 is TGTGCCACCAGCAGAGTGGCTAGCGTGGGGGTACTTTATGAGCAGTTCTTC.

This chain links TRBV18 with TRBJ2-3, with 10 bases identical to TRBD2. There are 14 residues in the CDR3. CDR1 is KGHSH, CDR2 LQKENI, per germline. Unmatched junction bases numbered 4, after V lost 6 bases and J lost 4 bases. The DNA for the CDR3 is TGTGCCAGCTCCCAAGCGGGAGGGTCAGATACGCAGTATTTT. It yields the protein CASSQAGGSDTQYF.

V and J are TRBV7-9 and TRBJ2-5; TRBD1 is a possible D gene (5 bases). Trimming took 2 bases from V and 5 from J, leaving 15 bases between them. Germline V lookup: CDR1 SEHNR, CDR2 FQNEAQ (reference sequence). This CDR3 comprises 15 residues. CDR3 sequence: CASSLTSGPRETQYF. CDR3 DNA: TGTGCCAGCAGCTTAACTTCAGGGCCACGGGAGACCCAGTACTTC.

This rearrangement joins TRBV11-2 to TRBJ2-1; TRBD2 matches 9 bases. CDR3 length: 16 amino acids. Per the germline V gene, CDR1 is SGHAT and CDR2 is FQNNGV. The V gene end was trimmed by 5 bases and the J gene end by 4 bases; junction bases not matched to a gene: 9. CDR3 protein: CASSRQLAGIYNEQFF. In nucleotides, the CDR3 is TGTGCCAGCAGCCGACAGCTAGCGGGGATATACAATGAGCAGTTCTTC.

V gene TRBV6-1 combines with J gene TRBJ2-7; either TRBD1 or TRBD2 may fit D (6 bases each). The V gene lost 4 bases and the J gene lost 3 bases, with 16 bases spanning the gap. The CDR3 covers 15 residues. Germline loops: CDR1 MNHNS, CDR2 SASEGT. The CDR3 protein is CASSGRQAGFYEQYF. The CDR3 DNA reads TGTGCCAGCAGTGGCCGACAGGCGGGGTTCTACGAGCAGTACTTC.

The V call is TRBV18, the J call TRBJ1-2; D gene uncertain. From germline, CDR1 is KGHSH and CDR2 LQKENI. The ends were cut back, 0 bases at V and 14 bases at J, with 4 bases in the middle. This CDR3 has 9 amino acids. The DNA for the CDR3 is TGTGCCAGCTCACCACCGTTAACCTTC. This sequence encodes CASSPPLTF.

The genes are TRBV5-4 and TRBJ1-4; TRBD1 is a possible D gene (5 bases). Trimming stripped 5 bases from V and 8 bases from J, with 16 bases between. The CDR3 sequence is 14 residues long. Germline values: CDR1 SGHNT, CDR2 YYREEE (reference sequence). The CDR3 DNA is TGTGCCAGCAGTTCGGAGGGGACGGGGGAAAAACTGTTTTTT. This translates into CASSSEGTGEKLFF.

The V gene is TRBV18, the J gene TRBJ2-1; possible D gene TRBD1, 6 bases. Per germline, CDR1 KGHSH and CDR2 LQKENI. CDR3 length: 16 residues. The ends were cut back, 3 bases at V and 2 bases at J, with 14 bases in the middle. CDR3 coding DNA: TGTGCCAGCTCACCGCGGCAGGGGCATACCTACAATGAGCAGTTCTTC. Translating it yields CASSPRQGHTYNEQFF. Filled out from reference TRBV18 and TRBJ2-1, the complete variable domain reads NAGVMQNPRHLVRRRGQEARLRCSPMKGHSHVYWYRQLPEEGLKFMVYLQKENIIDESGMPKERFSAEFPKEGPSILRIQQVVRGDSAAYFCASSPRQGHTYNEQFFGPGTRLTVL.

CDR3 sequence (DNA): TGCGCCAGCAGCTTATCCCCCGGGACAGGGGGATCCGGGGAGCTGTTTTTT. Its protein product is CASSLSPGTGGSGELFF. The V and J genes are TRBV5-1 and TRBJ2-2, with 11 bases fitting TRBD1. There are 17 residues in the CDR3. Germline V gene lookup returns CDR1 SGHRS and CDR2 YFSETQ. V lost 2 bases, J lost 6 bases, and 9 bases stayed unmatched. Looking up the rest from reference TRBV5-1 and TRBJ2-2 gives the full variable domain: KAGVTQTPRYLIKTRGQQVTLSCSPISGHRSVSWYQQTPGQGLQFLFEYFSETQRNKGNFPGRFSGRQFSNSRSEMNVSTLELGDSALYLCASSLSPGTGGSGELFFGEGSRLTVL.

The rearrangement uses TRBV30 and TRBJ2-1, with D perhaps matching TRBD1 (6 bases). Germline V CDR1 and CDR2: GTSNPN, SVGIG (reference sequence). The CDR3 is 12 residues long. V dropped 1 base and J dropped 10 bases, with 11 bases sitting between them. Here the CDR3 DNA reads TGTGCCTGGAGTGACCAGGACAGAGAGCAGTTCTTC. It specifies CAWSDQDREQFF. Drawing the rest from reference TRBV30 and TRBJ2-1, the complete variable domain is SQTIHQWPATLVQPVGSPLSLECTVEGTSNPNLYWYRQAAGRGLQLLFYSVGIGQISSEVPQNLSASRPQDRQFILSSKKLLLSDSGFYLCAWSDQDREQFFGPGTRLTVL.

CDR3 residues: CASSPTPQGSDQPQHF. The CDR3 coding sequence is TGTGCCAGCTCACCCACTCCACAGGGGTCTGATCAGCCCCAGCATTTT. The V and J genes are TRBV18 and TRBJ1-5; 7 nucleotides line up with TRBD1. The CDR3 contains 16 residues. V shed 3 bases and J 5 bases; nucleotides not matched to a gene: 10. The germline CDR1 and CDR2 sequences are KGHSH and LQKENI.

The table lists this clone with a count of one. This rearrangement joins TRBV9 to TRBJ2-5; 8 bases are shared with TRBD2. This CDR3 spans 16 amino acids. Losses at the gene ends were 6 bases for V and 1 base for J; bases not matched to a gene: 11. Germline CDR1 is SGDLS and CDR2 is YYNGEE. The CDR3 here is CASNPGAGGTQETQYF. The CDR3 bases are TGTGCCAGCAACCCCGGCGCGGGAGGTACCCAAGAGACCCAGTACTTC.

There are a few counts of this clone. V gene TRBV7-9 combines with J gene TRBJ2-7, with a possible D match to TRBD2 (5 bases). The germline V gene has CDR1 SEHNR and CDR2 FQNEAQ (reference sequence). Trimming took off 4 bases at V and 3 bases at J, with 7 bases between the two ends. The CDR3 totals 12 residues. CDR3 DNA sequence: TGTGCCAGCAGCTACCGGGACTACGAGCAGTACTTC. Residues: CASSYRDYEQYF.

This clone was seen just once. The genes are TRBV7-9 and TRBJ2-7; TRBD1 agrees at 10 bases. This CDR3 region has 13 residues. V lost 5 bases and J lost 6; bases outside the gene matches: 4. Looked up from germline, CDR1 is SEHNR and CDR2 is FQNEAQ (reference sequence). The CDR3 DNA reads as TGTGCCAGCAGCATCGGACAGGGGGTCGAGCAGTACTTC. Translation: CASSIGQGVEQYF. The full variable domain, completed using reference TRBV7-9 and TRBJ2-7, is DTGVSQNPRHKITKRGQNVTFRCDPISEHNRLYWYRQTLGQGPEFLTYFQNEAQLEKSRLLSDRFSAERPKGSFSTLEIQRTEQGDSAMYLCASSIGQGVEQYFGPGTRLTVT.

CDR3 region: CASSLGASMADTIYF. The CDR3 coding sequence is TGTGCCAGCAGCTTAGGCGCTTCGATGGCAGACACCATATATTTT. The chain has TRBV7-9 and TRBJ1-3; no clear D gene. Per the germline V gene, CDR1 is SEHNR and CDR2 is FQNEAQ (reference sequence). This CDR3 comprises 15 residues. Trimming took off 1 base at V and 8 bases at J, with 15 bases between the two ends.

The V and J genes are TRBV5-1 and TRBJ2-1; no definite D call. This CDR3 is built from 15 residues. V was shortened by 5 bases and J by 0 bases, with 12 bases between the two germline ends. Germline assignment: CDR1 SGHRS and CDR2 YFSETQ. The CDR3 here is CASSLDVSSYNEQFF. CDR3 nucleotides: TGCGCCAGCAGTCTCGACGTAAGCTCCTACAATGAGCAGTTCTTC.

The chain recombines TRBV7-2 with TRBJ1-1; possibly TRBD1 for D (5 bases). This CDR3 contains 15 residues. Germline CDR1 reads SGHTA; CDR2 reads FQGNSA. The V gene lost 1 base and the J gene lost 5 bases, with 14 bases spanning the gap. DNA for the CDR3: TGTGCCAGCAGCTTAGGCCGTTGGGGGGGGACTGAAGCTTTCTTT. The encoded protein is CASSLGRWGGTEAFF.

The table lists this clone with a few counts. This chain links TRBV7-6 with TRBJ2-7; D might be TRBD2 (5 bases). Germline CDR1 is SGHVS and CDR2 is FNYEAQ. The V end was cut by 5 bases, the J end by 2 bases, with 7 bases between. CDR3 length: 12 residues. CDR3 coding DNA: TGTGCCAGCAGCCCCGGGACCTACGAGCAGTACTTC. Its translation is CASSPGTYEQYF.